This TCR beta chain was identified in a study of molecular identifiers for immune sequencing clone quantification. This clonotype came up a few times. Library preparation followed earlier protocols using designated TCR primers. TCRdb recomputed calls from the PCR reads with MiXCR, one row per CDR3 protein. The sample contains about 320,000 distinct CDR3 sequences, roughly 24% of which appear only once. Investigators produced naive CD8 libraries from around 20,000 to 1,000,000 sorted cells, drawing on 10%, 30% or 50% RNA. Naive CD8 T cells were picked out by sorting for CD8+CD4-CCR7+CD45RA+. This TCR derives from a human donor in good health. Some libraries in this study had Jurkat cell RNA spiked in. Material: naive CD8+ T cells from blood, with Jurkat cell RNA spiked in. The subset is: FACS-sorted CD8+CD4-CCR7+CD45RA+ naive T cells.

The CDR3 loop is CASSQYTLTSGGTDTQYF. In nucleotides, the CDR3 is TGTGCCAGCAGTCAATATACTCTGACTAGCGGGGGCACAGATACGCAGTATTTT. The chain links TRBV6-5 to TRBJ2-3; TRBD2 aligns across 11 bases. Trimming removed 5 bases from V and 1 base from J; junction bases left unmatched: 11. This CDR3 spans 18 amino acids. Germline V gene sequence: CDR1 MNHEY, CDR2 SVGAGI.